The 10 T cell receptor beta chains below all came from one sample that was sequenced in a study of CD4 and CD8 cells across lung adenocarcinoma regions. TCRdb ran MiXCR on the PCR reads and lists one entry per CDR3 protein. The data show 20,000 to 25,000 distinct CDR3 sequences, over 50% seen once. The sequencing input was CD8+ T cells from the center of a lung tumor. The receptor source for this set is a female donor with lung adenocarcinoma. The CD4 and CD8 labels of this study may be unreliable.

V is TRBV27 and J is TRBJ2-5, with D perhaps TRBD1 (6 bases). The V gene's germline CDR1 is MNHEY and CDR2 SMNVEV (reference sequence). CDR3 length: 12 amino acids. Trimming pared 5 bases from V and 11 bases from J, leaving 15 bases between. CDR3 in amino acids: CASSPPQGTQYF. CDR3 nucleotide sequence: TGTGCCAGCAGTCCCCCACAGGGTACGCAGTACTTC.

The rearrangement uses TRBV4-1 and TRBJ1-3; TRBD1 matches at 7 bases. Germline V gene lookup returns CDR1 MGHRA and CDR2 YSYEKL. The length of the CDR3 is 14 residues. The ends lost 4 bases at V and 4 bases at J; junction bases unmatched: 4. Written as DNA, the CDR3 is TGCGCCAGCAGCCGGCCGGGACAGGGAAACACCATATATTTT. Protein: CASSRPGQGNTIYF.

As regards this clonotype: An end of the junction does not agree with germline; a read error may underlie this. This chain links TRBV7-2 with TRBJ2-3; D possibly uses TRBD1 or TRBD2 (6 bases each). Judging by the DNA end, TRBJ2-7 fits better; the J call may be wrong. The CDR3 length is 15 residues. Per germline, CDR1 SGHTA and CDR2 FQGNSA. The CDR3 loop is CGSSRGRRATNTQYF. Here the CDR3 DNA reads TGTGGCAGCAGCCGGGGGCGGCGAGCCACAAACACGCAGTACTTC.

This clonotype was observed at least ten times. The chain is built from TRBV27 and TRBJ1-1; TRBD1 matches 7 bases. Germline CDR1 is MNHEY and CDR2 is SMNVEV (reference sequence). The CDR3 length is 14 residues. Trimming cost V 1 base and J 5 bases; bases outside gene matches: 4. The CDR3 here is CASSLYDRETEAFF. The CDR3 coding sequence is TGTGCCAGCAGTTTATATGACAGGGAGACTGAAGCTTTCTTT.

This clonotype was found a few times. The CDR3 protein is CASRASGRSGDTQYF. As DNA, the CDR3 is TGCGCCAGCAGGGCTAGCGGGAGGTCAGGTGATACGCAGTATTTT. The rearrangement uses TRBV10-2 and TRBJ2-3, with TRBD2 identical over 11 bases. Germline CDR1 is WSHSY and CDR2 is SAAADI. V trimming: 6 bases; J trimming: 6 bases; junction bases outside the gene matches: 8. The CDR3 is made up of 15 amino acids.

V and J are TRBV11-1 and TRBJ1-1; D unclear. V was clipped by 1 base and J by 4 bases, with 13 bases between them. The CDR3 spans 15 residues. Germline V gene data show CDR1 as SGHAT and CDR2 as FQDESV (reference sequence). CDR3 residues: CASSLENFAVTEAFF. The CDR3 DNA is TGTGCCAGCAGCTTAGAAAATTTCGCCGTCACTGAAGCTTTCTTT.

By its share, this clonotype is large. The gene calls are TRBV10-2 and TRBJ2-1; D is perhaps TRBD1 or TRBD2 (5 bases each). Germline V gene sequence: CDR1 WSHSY, CDR2 SAAADI. V dropped 5 bases and J dropped 12 bases, with 17 bases sitting between them. This CDR3 has 13 residues. This CDR3 reads CASSSGTSIGQFF. As DNA, the CDR3 is TGCGCCAGCAGTTCCGGGACCAGCATTGGGCAGTTCTTC.

CDR3 region: CASGDPDTQYF. The CDR3, as DNA: TGTGCCAGCGGTGATCCAGATACGCAGTACTTC. J is TRBJ2-3 and V is TRBV27; D is unclear. The J call is in doubt because the DNA end fits TRBJ2-7 better. This CDR3 spans 11 amino acids. CDR1 MNHEY and CDR2 SMNVEV come from the germline V gene (reference sequence).

This clonotype was recorded a few times. In nucleotides, the CDR3 is TGTGCCAGCAGCCAAAAAGCGGGGGGCTACAATGAGCAGTTCTTC. This gives the protein CASSQKAGGYNEQFF. The chain joins TRBV3-1 to TRBJ2-1; 9 bases map to TRBD2. This CDR3 is built from 15 residues. Germline trimming cut 2 bases from V and 3 bases from J; bases unmatched to any gene: 2. Germline loops: CDR1 LGHDT, CDR2 YNNKEL (reference sequence).

As for this clonotype: A read error is likely, as this CDR3 ends without the conserved phenylalanine or tryptophan. This rearrangement joins TRBV27 to TRBJ2-3; possible D gene TRBD1, 6 bases. The better agreement between TRBJ1-5 and the DNA end casts doubt on the J call. The CDR3 has 16 amino acids. Looked up from germline, CDR1 is MNHEY and CDR2 is SMNVEV (reference sequence). In nucleotides, the CDR3 is TGTGCCAGCAGTTGGAACTTGGGAGGGGCAGGGGATACGCAGCATTCT. Translation: CASSWNLGGAGDTQHS.